This T cell receptor (beta chain) was profiled in a study of neurological immune-mediated disorders. Study conclusions and caveats: The multiple sclerosis repertoire cluster had no clinical or MRI feature associated with it.

MiXCR, applied by TCRdb to the 5' RACE reads, yields one record per CDR3 protein. The sample holds tens of thousands of distinct CDR3 sequences, about 3.5% seen once. The CDR3 length is 17 residues. V trimming: 3 bases; J trimming: 6 bases; junction bases outside the gene matches: 9. Looked up from germline, CDR1 is SGHAT and CDR2 is FQDESV (reference sequence). This clonotype was seen ten or more times. Its antigen is not identified. The sample taken for sequencing was PBMCs. The receptor was isolated from a woman in her 30s with multiple sclerosis. V and J are TRBV11-1 and TRBJ2-1; 12 positions agree with TRBD1. As DNA, the CDR3 is TGTGCCAGCAGCTTCAGGGGGGGACAGGGGGCTTTCAATGAGCAGTTCTTC. Amino acid sequence: CASSFRGGQGAFNEQFF.